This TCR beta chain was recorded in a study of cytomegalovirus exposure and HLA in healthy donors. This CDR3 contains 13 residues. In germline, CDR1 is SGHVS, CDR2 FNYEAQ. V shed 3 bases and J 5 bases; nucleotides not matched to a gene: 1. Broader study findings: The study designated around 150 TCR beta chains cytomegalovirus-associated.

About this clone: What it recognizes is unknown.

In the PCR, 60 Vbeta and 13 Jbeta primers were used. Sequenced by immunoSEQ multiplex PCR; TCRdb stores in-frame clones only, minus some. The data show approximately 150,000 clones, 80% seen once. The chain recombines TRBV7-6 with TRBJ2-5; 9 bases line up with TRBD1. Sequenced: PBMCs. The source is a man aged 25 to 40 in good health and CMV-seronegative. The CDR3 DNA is TGTGCCAGCAGCTTGGGACAGGGTGAGACCCAGTACTTC. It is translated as CASSLGQGETQYF.